Following are 4 T cell receptor beta chains from one sample sequenced in a study of blood T cell repertoires in COVID-19. Assay: immunoSEQ multiplex PCR; the TCRdb copy retains only in-frame clones and omits some. The profile shows about 200,000 clones, about four fifths of them singletons. Sample: peripheral blood. Every receptor here comes from a woman in her forties with COVID-19, enrolled during active disease.

V gene TRBV7-6 combines with J gene TRBJ1-6; D unclear. The CDR3 contains 14 residues. V was clipped by 1 base and J by 7 bases, with 8 bases between them. Germline assignment: CDR1 SGHVS and CDR2 FNYEAQ. CDR3 residues: CASSLDSINSPLHF. The CDR3 nucleotides are TGTGCCAGCAGCTTAGACAGTATCAATTCACCCCTCCACTTT.

The genes are TRBV19 and TRBJ2-3, with 7 bases lining up with TRBD1. Germline V gene lookup returns CDR1 LNHDA and CDR2 SQIVND (reference sequence). V shed 3 bases and J 2 bases; nucleotides not matched to a gene: 2. CDR3 length: 14 residues. CDR3 residues: CASSIGQATDTQYF. The CDR3 nucleotides are TGTGCCAGTAGTATCGGACAGGCCACAGATACGCAGTATTTT.

The chain couples TRBV19 to TRBJ2-3; 11 bases match TRBD2. There are 14 residues in the CDR3. Germline V gene lookup returns CDR1 LNHDA and CDR2 SQIVND (reference sequence). The J segment lost 6 bases and the V segment lost 5 bases, leaving 4 bases of the junction unmatched. The CDR3 DNA reads TGTGCCAGTAGTTCTTTAGCGGGAGGGGATACGCAGTATTTT. Protein product: CASSSLAGGDTQYF.

V is TRBV10-3 and J is TRBJ2-5; 9 bases align to TRBD2. The junction had 17 bases not matched to a gene; V was cut back by 8 bases and J by 4 bases. The CDR3 totals 17 residues. The germline V gene has CDR1 ENHRY and CDR2 SYGVKD. The CDR3 coding sequence is TGTGCCATCCCGAGTATAGCGGGAGATCGTTTGGGAGAGACCCAGTACTTC. As protein: CAIPSIAGDRLGETQYF.